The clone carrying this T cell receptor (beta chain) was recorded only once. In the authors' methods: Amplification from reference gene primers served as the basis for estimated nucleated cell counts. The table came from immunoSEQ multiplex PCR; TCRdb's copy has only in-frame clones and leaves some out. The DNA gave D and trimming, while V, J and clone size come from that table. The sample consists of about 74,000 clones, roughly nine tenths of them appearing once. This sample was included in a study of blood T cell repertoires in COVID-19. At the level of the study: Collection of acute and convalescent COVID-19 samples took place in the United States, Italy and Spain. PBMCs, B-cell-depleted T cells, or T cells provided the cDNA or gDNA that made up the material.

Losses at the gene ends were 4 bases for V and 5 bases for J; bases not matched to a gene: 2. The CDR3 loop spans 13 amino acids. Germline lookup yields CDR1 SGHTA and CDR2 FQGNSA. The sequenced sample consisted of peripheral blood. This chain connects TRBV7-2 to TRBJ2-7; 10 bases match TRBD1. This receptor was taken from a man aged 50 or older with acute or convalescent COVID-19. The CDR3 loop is CASSWTGGNEQYF. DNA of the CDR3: TGTGCCAGCAGCTGGACAGGGGGTAACGAGCAGTACTTC.